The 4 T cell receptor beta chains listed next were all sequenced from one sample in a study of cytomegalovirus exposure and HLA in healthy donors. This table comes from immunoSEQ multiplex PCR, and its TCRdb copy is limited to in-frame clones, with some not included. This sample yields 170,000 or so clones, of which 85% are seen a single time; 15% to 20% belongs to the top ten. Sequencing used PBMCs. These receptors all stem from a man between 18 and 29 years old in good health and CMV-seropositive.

The CDR3 coding sequence is TGTGCCAGCAGTGATGGGAGGAACTATGGCTACACCTTC. Encoded protein: CASSDGRNYGYTF. This chain links TRBV6-4 with TRBJ1-2; D unclear. V lost 3 bases, J lost 2 bases, and 7 bases lay in between. The CDR3 has 13 residues. Per the germline V gene, CDR1 is MRHNA and CDR2 is SNTAGT.

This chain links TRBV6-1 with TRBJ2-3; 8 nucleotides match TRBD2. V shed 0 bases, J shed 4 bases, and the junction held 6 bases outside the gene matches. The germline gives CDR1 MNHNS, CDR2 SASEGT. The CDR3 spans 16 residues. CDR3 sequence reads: CASSEAGTSSSDTQYF. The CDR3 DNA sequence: TGTGCCAGCAGTGAAGCGGGGACTAGTAGTTCAGATACGCAGTATTTT.

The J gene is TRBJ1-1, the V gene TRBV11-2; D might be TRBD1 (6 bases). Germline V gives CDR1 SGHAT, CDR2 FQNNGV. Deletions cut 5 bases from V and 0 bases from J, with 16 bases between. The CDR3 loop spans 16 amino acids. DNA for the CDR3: TGTGCCAGCAGCCGTGAGACAGGACCTCTGAACACTGAAGCTTTCTTT. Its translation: CASSRETGPLNTEAFF.

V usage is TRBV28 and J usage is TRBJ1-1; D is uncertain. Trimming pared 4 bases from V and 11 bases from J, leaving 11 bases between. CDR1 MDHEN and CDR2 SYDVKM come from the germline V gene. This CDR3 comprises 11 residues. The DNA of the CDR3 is TGTGCCAGCAGTTCTCTTCCTCAGGCTTTCTTT. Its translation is CASSSLPQAFF.